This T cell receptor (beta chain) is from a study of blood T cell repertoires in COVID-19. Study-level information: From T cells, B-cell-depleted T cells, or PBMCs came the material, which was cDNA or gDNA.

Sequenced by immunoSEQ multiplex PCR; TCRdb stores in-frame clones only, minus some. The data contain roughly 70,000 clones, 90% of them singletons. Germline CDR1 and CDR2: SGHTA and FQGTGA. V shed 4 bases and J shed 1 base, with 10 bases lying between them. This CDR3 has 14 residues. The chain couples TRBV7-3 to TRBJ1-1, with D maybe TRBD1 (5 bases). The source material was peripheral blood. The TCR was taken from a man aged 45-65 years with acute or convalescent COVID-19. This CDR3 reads CASSYPDRNTEAFF. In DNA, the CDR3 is TGTGCCAGCAGCTACCCCGACAGGAACACTGAAGCTTTCTTT.